The present TCR beta chain was sequenced within a study of shared clonotypes between healthy human individuals. This clone was counted once. V lost 4 bases and J lost 4; bases outside the gene matches: 7. Germline CDR1 reads SGHAT; CDR2 reads FQNNGV. The CDR3 spans 16 residues. Some clones are missing from TCRdb's copy, which holds only in-frame ones; the method was immunoSEQ multiplex PCR. The table includes some 450,000 clones, about 74% detected once. The rearrangement joins TRBV11-2 to TRBJ2-1; 10 bases are a match to TRBD2. The receptor was isolated from a woman in her forties in good health. Some clones in this sample may be carry-over from other donors' samples. Source material: PBMCs. This CDR3 is CASSWLPSGSYNEQFF. The CDR3 coding sequence is TGTGCCAGCAGCTGGCTCCCTAGCGGGAGTTACAATGAGCAGTTCTTC.